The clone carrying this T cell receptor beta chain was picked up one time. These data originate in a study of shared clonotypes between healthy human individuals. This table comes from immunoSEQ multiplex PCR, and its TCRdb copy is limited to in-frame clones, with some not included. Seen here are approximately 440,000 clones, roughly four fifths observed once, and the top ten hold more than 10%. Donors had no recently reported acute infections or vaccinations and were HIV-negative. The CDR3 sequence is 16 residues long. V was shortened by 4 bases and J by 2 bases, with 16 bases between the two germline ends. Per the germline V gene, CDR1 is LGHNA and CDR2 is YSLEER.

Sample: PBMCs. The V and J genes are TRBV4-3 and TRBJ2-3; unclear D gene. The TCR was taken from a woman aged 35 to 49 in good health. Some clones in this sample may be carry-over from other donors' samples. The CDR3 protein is CASSPEWDGYTDTQYF. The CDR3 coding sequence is TGCGCCAGCAGCCCAGAGTGGGATGGCTACACAGATACGCAGTATTTT.